This T cell receptor (beta chain) was identified during a study of early T cells in non-severe SARS-CoV-2 infection. Individual cDNA molecules received unique molecular identifiers during library preparation. TCRdb processed the 5' RACE reads anew with MiXCR; each CDR3 protein has one entry. The table has tens of thousands of distinct CDR3 sequences, approximately 10% seen once. V lost 0 bases to trimming and J lost 6 bases, with 9 bases between them. The CDR3 runs 14 residues. Germline values: CDR1 MNHNS, CDR2 SASEGT. The V call is TRBV6-1, the J call TRBJ2-4; D is ambiguous. The specimen comprised whole blood, sampled at baseline. The receptor was isolated from an adult who was a healthcare worker with PCR-confirmed SARS-CoV-2 infection or an uninfected control (not recorded which). The CDR3 bases are TGTGCCAGCAGTGAAGCGCCCGGCAGAAACATTCAGTACTTC. Translated: CASSEAPGRNIQYF.